This T cell receptor beta chain was identified during a study of post-analysis software for immune sequencing data. Notes on the study in general: F-measure co-clustering was strong for batch-matched samples. Compared with controls, patients showed significantly lower normalized Chao1 diversity. TRBV5-6, TRBV5-1 and TRBV20-1 were among 4 or 5 TRBV segments more frequent in patients than controls.

With respect to this clonotype: No antigen is known for it.

The CDR3 sequence is 15 residues long. Germline values: CDR1 SEHNR, CDR2 FQNEAQ (reference sequence). Incorporated into the TCR beta cDNA libraries were unique molecular identifiers, which served to reduce PCR and sequencing biases. Input of about 1 to 11 million T cells yielded about half a million cDNA molecules. TCRdb re-called the PCR reads through MiXCR, storing one row per CDR3 protein. Among some 700,000 distinct CDR3 sequences listed, roughly three fifths were seen once. Sequencing was carried out using blood. The clonotype originates from a girl aged 2 to 10 with multiple sclerosis. This chain links TRBV7-9 with TRBJ2-7; TRBD1 agrees at 7 bases. The DNA end is a closer match to TRBJ2-5, so the J assignment may be wrong. CDR3 in DNA: TGTGCCAGCAGCTTAGGTGGCCAGGGGGAAGAGACCCAGTACTTC. Translating it yields CASSLGGQGEETQYF.